The 22 T cell receptor beta chains below were found in one sample sequenced in a study of cytomegalovirus exposure and HLA in healthy donors. PCR involved 60 Vbeta and 13 Jbeta primers. Data came from immunoSEQ multiplex PCR; TCRdb stores just in-frame clones and leaves some out. The repertoire holds around 200,000 clones, 75% to 90% seen once, with about 1.6% in the top ten. What was sequenced was PBMCs. The receptors were gathered from a man in his fifties or sixties in good health and CMV-seronegative.

The chain recombines TRBV11-2 with TRBJ2-2; TRBD2 matches 11 bases. This CDR3 has 16 amino acids. J gave up 3 bases and V 2 bases, and 2 bases lay outside the gene matches. CDR1 is SGHAT and CDR2 is FQNNGV in the germline V gene. CDR3 sequence reads: CASSLYSGGDTGELFF. The DNA of the CDR3 is TGTGCCAGCAGCTTATATAGCGGGGGGGACACCGGGGAGCTGTTTTTT.

For this clone: Germline is not matched at one junction end, which may reflect a read error. The genes are TRBV7-2 and TRBJ2-3; 7 nucleotides match TRBD2. Germline V gene lookup returns CDR1 SGHTA and CDR2 FQGNSA. The CDR3 covers 14 residues. The CDR3 sequence: CASSFQTSRDTQYF. Written as DNA, the CDR3 is TGTGCCAGCAGCTTCCAGACTAGCAGAGATACGCAGTATTTT.

Turning to this clone: Other DNA sequences in this specimen translate into the identical CDR3. The rearrangement uses TRBV9 and TRBJ2-7; 12 bases map to TRBD1. V lost 3 bases to trimming and J lost 6 bases; unmatched junction nucleotides: 13. Germline V gene data show CDR1 as SGDLS and CDR2 as YYNGEE. The CDR3 is made up of 17 amino acids. The CDR3 spells CASSGGQGAPLAGEQYF. The CDR3 nucleotides are TGTGCCAGCAGCGGGGGACAGGGGGCGCCGCTGGCGGGCGAGCAGTACTTC.

The rearrangement uses TRBV28 and TRBJ2-3; D may be TRBD1 (5 bases). Between the trimmed V and J ends, which lost 6 bases and 4 bases, there was a span of 14 bases. CDR3 length: 14 residues. Germline V gene data show CDR1 as MDHEN and CDR2 as SYDVKM. The CDR3 DNA sequence: TGTGCCAGCAGCGGGCCAGGGCGGTCAGATACGCAGTATTTT. This translates into CASSGPGRSDTQYF.

V gene TRBV4-2 combines with J gene TRBJ2-7; D not certain. CDR3 length: 16 residues. The germline V gene encodes CDR1 LGHNA and CDR2 YNFKEQ. V dropped 1 base and J dropped 4 bases, with 17 bases sitting between them. CDR3 protein: CASSQGTLGRKYEQYF. Written as DNA, the CDR3 is TGTGCCAGCAGCCAAGGAACCCTGGGCAGAAAATACGAGCAGTACTTC.

The table lists this clone with a count of one. The sample contains more than one DNA sequence encoding this CDR3. CDR3 DNA sequence: TGTGCCAGCAGCGTAGGGTCGGGGAACACTGAAGCTTTCTTT. Translation: CASSVGSGNTEAFF. The chain employs TRBV9 and TRBJ1-1; D is uncertain. V lost 0 bases to trimming and J lost 1 base, with 7 bases between them. This CDR3 contains 14 residues. Germline V gives CDR1 SGDLS, CDR2 YYNGEE.

This clone showed up just once. The chain employs TRBV4-2 and TRBJ1-4; 7 positions match TRBD1. The V gene end was trimmed by 0 bases and the J gene end by 9 bases; junction bases not matched to a gene: 10. The CDR3 has 16 amino acids. Germline-derived CDR1 and CDR2 are LGHNA and YNFKEQ. The CDR3 loop reads CASSQEESAGGKKLFF. DNA of the CDR3: TGTGCCAGCAGCCAAGAAGAGTCGGCAGGGGGAAAAAAACTGTTTTTT.

The rearrangement uses TRBV7-3 and TRBJ1-1, with D uncertain. The germline gives CDR1 SGHTA, CDR2 FQGTGA. This CDR3 is 15 amino acids long. V lost 5 bases to trimming and J lost 1 base, with 14 bases between them. The DNA of the CDR3 is TGTGCCAGCAGCCCCCTCGTCGGTGGGAACACTGAAGCTTTCTTT. This encodes CASSPLVGGNTEAFF.

In this sample, this clone turned up once. This chain links TRBV18 with TRBJ2-7; D gene uncertain. V was clipped by 3 bases and J by 4 bases, with 7 bases between them. The CDR3 loop spans 12 amino acids. The germline V gene encodes CDR1 KGHSH and CDR2 LQKENI. CDR3 loop: CASSPGRYEQYF. The CDR3 DNA is TGTGCCAGCTCACCGGGCCGGTACGAGCAGTACTTC. The full variable domain, completed using reference TRBV18 and TRBJ2-7, is NAGVMQNPRHLVRRRGQEARLRCSPMKGHSHVYWYRQLPEEGLKFMVYLQKENIIDESGMPKERFSAEFPKEGPSILRIQQVVRGDSAAYFCASSPGRYEQYFGPGTRLTVT.

With regard to this clone: Lacking the conserved final phenylalanine or tryptophan, this CDR3 likely reflects a read error. Because the CDR3's place on the DNA is in doubt, the DNA is left out and the CDR3 is given as listed by TCRdb. V is TRBV9 and J is TRBJ2-4; the D call TRBD1 from the table was never checked on the DNA. With termini counted, the CDR3 has 10 amino acids. From germline, CDR1 is SGDLS and CDR2 YYNGEE. The CDR3 reads CASSPHHRGS.

This chain connects TRBV15 to TRBJ1-1; no clear D gene. This CDR3 comprises 16 residues. Per the germline V gene, CDR1 is LNHNV and CDR2 is YYDKDF (reference sequence). The V and J ends lost 0 bases and 1 base respectively, with 12 bases between them. CDR3 bases: TGTGCCACCAGCAGAGATGTGAGAGGCGGGAACACTGAAGCTTTCTTT. Amino acids: CATSRDVRGGNTEAFF. The full variable domain, with the rest looked up from reference TRBV15 and TRBJ1-1, is DAMVIQNPRYQVTQFGKPVTLSCSQTLNHNVMYWYQQKSSQAPKLLFHYYDKDFNNEADTPDNFQSRRPNTSFCFLDIRSPGLGDTAMYLCATSRDVRGGNTEAFFGQGTRLTVV.

The gene calls are TRBV29-1 and TRBJ2-7; D may be TRBD1 (5 bases). The CDR3 has 11 amino acids. Germline V gene lookup returns CDR1 SQVTM and CDR2 ANQGSEA. Trimming removed 4 bases at V and 2 bases at J, with 6 bases between. CDR3 amino acids: CSVVRAYEQYF. CDR3 nucleotide sequence: TGCAGCGTTGTCAGGGCCTACGAGCAGTACTTC.

This sequence joins TRBV7-3 and TRBJ2-2; perhaps TRBD2 as D (6 bases). The CDR3 is 15 amino acids. The V gene's germline CDR1 is SGHTA and CDR2 FQGTGA. The ends were cut back, 1 base at V and 1 base at J, with 7 bases in the middle. CDR3 in amino acids: CASSLIAENTGELFF. CDR3 bases: TGTGCCAGCAGCTTAATAGCGGAGAACACCGGGGAGCTGTTTTTT.

V usage is TRBV6-5 and J usage is TRBJ1-6, with D possibly TRBD1 on 5 matching bases. Germline CDR1 MNHEY, CDR2 SVGAGI. This CDR3 spans 12 amino acids. V was trimmed by 6 bases and J by 10 bases, leaving 10 bases between them. In DNA form, the CDR3 reads TGTGCCAGCAGCCAACGGGGGTCACCCCTCCACTTT. Residues: CASSQRGSPLHF.

The chain couples TRBV5-1 to TRBJ2-3; 12 nucleotides match TRBD1. CDR1 SGHRS and CDR2 YFSETQ come from the germline V gene. This CDR3 contains 15 residues. V trimming: 3 bases; J trimming: 4 bases; junction bases outside the gene matches: 3. In DNA, the CDR3 is TGCGCCAGCAGCTCCGGGACAGGGGGCGCAGATACGCAGTATTTT. Its protein is CASSSGTGGADTQYF.

Remarks on this clone: This specimen includes other DNA sequences encoding the same CDR3. The V call is TRBV7-3, the J call TRBJ2-7; D is perhaps TRBD2 (5 bases). CDR3 length: 15 residues. V was cut by 5 bases and J by 7 bases, with 21 bases left in between. CDR1 is SGHTA and CDR2 is FQGTGA in the germline V gene. In DNA form, the CDR3 reads TGTGCCAGCAGCCCACGGCTAGCCTCACTCGGGGAGCAGTACTTC. This gives the protein CASSPRLASLGEQYF.

The genes are TRBV7-8 and TRBJ2-6; the D gene is possibly TRBD2 (6 bases). The V end lost 5 bases, the J end lost 1 base, and 12 bases lay between the germline ends. The CDR3 has 16 residues. Germline CDR1 is SGHVS and CDR2 is FQNEAQ. As DNA, the CDR3 is TGTGCCAGCAGCCCGCGGGGCGGGTCTGGGGCCAACGTCCTGACTTTC. It translates to CASSPRGGSGANVLTF.

This sequence joins TRBV9 and TRBJ1-2; possible D gene TRBD1, 6 bases. The CDR3 has 14 amino acids. V was cut by 4 bases and J by 2 bases, with 12 bases left in between. The V gene's germline CDR1 is SGDLS and CDR2 YYNGEE. The CDR3 loop is CASSTRTANYGYTF. The DNA for the CDR3 is TGTGCCAGCAGCACTCGGACAGCCAACTATGGCTACACCTTC.

The table lists this clone with a few counts. The chain couples TRBV13 to TRBJ1-4, with D uncertain. Between the trimmed V and J ends, which lost 3 bases and 2 bases, there was a span of 7 bases. Germline V gene lookup returns CDR1 PRHDT and CDR2 FYEKMQ (reference sequence). The CDR3 is 14 residues long. The CDR3 nucleotides are TGTGCCAGCAGCTTCTTCGGTACTAATGAAAAACTGTTTTTT. Its protein is CASSFFGTNEKLFF.

The rearrangement joins TRBV7-8 to TRBJ2-3; perhaps TRBD1 as D (6 bases). V was trimmed by 1 base and J by 4 bases, leaving 6 bases between them. Germline V CDR1 and CDR2: SGHVS, FQNEAQ. This CDR3 comprises 13 residues. This CDR3 is CASSLDRADTQYF. The CDR3 region has the DNA TGTGCCAGCAGCTTAGACAGGGCAGATACGCAGTATTTT.

The rearrangement joins TRBV9 to TRBJ2-5; perhaps TRBD1 as D (6 bases). Germline values: CDR1 SGDLS, CDR2 YYNGEE. V lost 0 bases, J lost 7 bases, and 13 bases lay in between. There are 14 residues in the CDR3. The CDR3 coding sequence is TGTGCCAGCAGCGTAGGGGTAACAGGGCGGACCCAGTACTTC. This translates into CASSVGVTGRTQYF.

V is TRBV6-1 and J is TRBJ2-3, with D possibly being TRBD2 (6 bases). V gave up 1 base and J gave up 4 bases, with 9 bases separating them. The germline V gene encodes CDR1 MNHNS and CDR2 SASEGT. CDR3 length: 14 residues. This chain's CDR3 is CASSEGGGADTQYF. CDR3 DNA: TGTGCCAGCAGTGAAGGGGGCGGGGCAGATACGCAGTATTTT.